This T cell receptor (beta chain) is drawn from a study of blood T cells in healthy people across ages. Background on the study: Every two T cells gave about one barcoded beta molecule via template switching. General study points: The study found more naive CD4+ cells and higher diversity in long-lived than aged donors.

For the second PCR, which ran for roughly 6 to 11 cycles, a sample-barcoded 5' primer and a J-beta primer mix were used. A 12-random-nucleotide template-switch adaptor tagged each cDNA molecule. MiXCR, run by TCRdb on the 5' RACE reads, gives a single entry per CDR3 protein. This table holds some 1.5 million distinct CDR3 sequences, 35% to 45% found once. Concerning this clonotype: The antigen is undetermined.

The sample taken for sequencing was blood. The receptor was derived from a woman under 30 in good health.

CDR3 in amino acids: CASSQHALGMVGDTEAFF. CDR3 DNA: TGCGCCAGCAGCCAACATGCTTTGGGCATGGTTGGGGACACTGAAGCTTTCTTT. This chain joins TRBV4-3 and TRBJ1-1, with D unclear. There are 18 residues in the CDR3. V was cut by 2 bases and J by 3 bases, with 22 bases left in between. Germline V gives CDR1 LGHNA, CDR2 YSLEER.